The present T cell receptor beta chain was sequenced within a study of TIL therapy for anti-PD-1-resistant metastatic lung cancer. At the level of the study: Tumors carried a median roughly 1.5 non-synonymous mutations per megabase.

This CDR3 is 16 amino acids long. V was pared by 2 bases and J by 5 bases, with 18 bases between. Looked up from germline, CDR1 is MNHEY and CDR2 is SVGAGI. The libraries were made with immunoSEQ v3. Libraries were sequenced to 2 million to 2.5 million read pairs (survey) or roughly 5-6.5 million (deep). TCRdb's table, derived via immunoSEQ multiplex PCR, lists solely in-frame clones and lacks some. The table lists 10,000 to 15,000 clones, about 80% of them singletons. Time point: pre-treatment sample, taken before nivolumab and TIL therapy. This TCR was sampled from a person aged 25 to 80 with non-small cell lung cancer. The chain employs TRBV6-5 and TRBJ1-2; perhaps TRBD1 as D (5 bases). This material consisted of blood, taken at baseline. The CDR3 DNA reads TGTGCCAGCAGTTACGCCGGCAGGGCCTCGGGGTATGGCTACACCTTC. Its translation: CASSYAGRASGYGYTF.